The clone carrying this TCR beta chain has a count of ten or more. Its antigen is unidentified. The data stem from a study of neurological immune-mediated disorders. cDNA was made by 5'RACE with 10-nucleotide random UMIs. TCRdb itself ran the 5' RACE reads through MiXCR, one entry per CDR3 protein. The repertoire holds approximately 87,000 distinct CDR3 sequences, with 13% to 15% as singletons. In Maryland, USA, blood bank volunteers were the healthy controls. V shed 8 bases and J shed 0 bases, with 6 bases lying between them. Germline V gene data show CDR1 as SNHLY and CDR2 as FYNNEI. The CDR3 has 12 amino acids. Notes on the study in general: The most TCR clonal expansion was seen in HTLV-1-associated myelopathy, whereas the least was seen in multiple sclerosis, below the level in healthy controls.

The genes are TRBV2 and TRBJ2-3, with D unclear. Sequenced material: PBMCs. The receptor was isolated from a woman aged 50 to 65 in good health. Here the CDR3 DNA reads TGTGCCAGCCATCGAAGCACAGATACGCAGTATTTT. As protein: CASHRSTDTQYF.